The 9 T cell receptor beta chains given below trace back to one sample, sequenced in a study of blood T cell repertoires in COVID-19. Produced via immunoSEQ multiplex PCR; TCRdb's table is partial and in-frame only. The sample includes around 160,000 clones, about 90% seen only once; the top ten take less than 3%. Sequenced sample: peripheral blood. These receptors were collected from a man in his 60s with acute or convalescent COVID-19.

This chain connects TRBV5-1 to TRBJ1-1; weak D call: TRBD1 (5 bases). In germline, CDR1 is SGHRS, CDR2 YFSETQ. This CDR3 spans 16 amino acids. Between the trimmed V and J ends, which lost 0 bases and 6 bases, there was a span of 18 bases. CDR3 in amino acids: CASSLGLRDYDPEAFF. CDR3 nucleotides: TGCGCCAGCAGCTTGGGACTCAGGGATTATGATCCTGAAGCTTTCTTT.

Comments on this clone: This same CDR3 is encoded by further DNA sequences in the sample. The chain links TRBV5-1 to TRBJ2-5, with 7 bases aligning to TRBD1. Germline V lookup: CDR1 SGHRS, CDR2 YFSETQ. The CDR3 has 14 residues. V shed 4 bases and J 5 bases; nucleotides not matched to a gene: 8. The CDR3 DNA follows: TGCGCCAGCAGCCTTACAGGGGAAGGGGAGACCCAGTACTTC. Translated: CASSLTGEGETQYF.

The chain is built from TRBV3-1 (or the pseudogene TRBV3-2) and TRBJ1-2, with a tentative D call TRBD1 (5 bases). The CDR3 totals 14 residues. V was pared by 0 bases and J by 4 bases, with 9 bases between. Germline-derived CDR1 and CDR2 are LGHDT and YNNKEL (reference sequence). CDR3 region: CASSQDGGLYGYTF. CDR3 sequence (DNA): TGTGCCAGCAGCCAAGACGGGGGACTCTATGGCTACACCTTC.

This clone was found a few times. The chain joins TRBV2 to TRBJ1-1; 7 nucleotides agree with TRBD1. The CDR3 is made up of 15 amino acids. CDR1 SNHLY and CDR2 FYNNEI come from the germline V gene. V shed 6 bases, J shed 0 bases, and the junction held 7 bases outside the gene matches. CDR3 coding DNA: TGTGCCAGCAGGGCAAGACAGGGAATGAACACTGAAGCTTTCTTT. Its translation is CASRARQGMNTEAFF.

The chain combines TRBV20-1 with TRBJ1-2; D might be TRBD1 (6 bases). This CDR3 contains 13 residues. Germline V CDR1 and CDR2: DFQATT, SNEGSKA (reference sequence). The V gene lost 3 bases and the J gene lost 5 bases, with 13 bases spanning the gap. The CDR3 here is CSASGGPNYGYTF. CDR3 DNA sequence: TGCAGTGCTAGTGGGGGCCCAAATTATGGCTACACCTTC.

The rearrangement joins TRBV5-1 to TRBJ1-4, with 9 bases matching TRBD1. This CDR3 spans 16 amino acids. Trimming took 3 bases from V and 4 from J; bases not matched to a gene: 7. In germline, CDR1 is SGHRS, CDR2 YFSETQ. CDR3 in DNA: TGCGCCAGCAGCTGGGGGGACAGGGAGATTAATGAAAAACTGTTTTTT. The encoded protein is CASSWGDREINEKLFF.

This clone was seen once. The chain links TRBV18 to TRBJ2-5, with TRBD1 as a possible D gene (5 bases). The germline V gene has CDR1 KGHSH and CDR2 LQKENI. The CDR3 length is 16 residues. V lost 2 bases and J 3 bases, leaving 16 bases between the germline ends. DNA of the CDR3: TGTGCCAGCTCACCAAAAACCAGGGCTTGGGAAGAGACCCAGTACTTC. Translating gives CASSPKTRAWEETQYF.

In its sample, this clone was seen a few times. The genes are TRBV4-3 and TRBJ1-2; no clear D gene. The length of the CDR3 is 15 residues. Trimming took off 0 bases at V and 8 bases at J, with 16 bases between the two ends. Germline CDR1 and CDR2: LGHNA and YSLEER. The CDR3 nucleotides are TGCGCCAGCAGCCAAGATGAAAACATCGGGTCAGGCTACACCTTC. Its protein product is CASSQDENIGSGYTF.

The rearrangement links TRBV5-6 to TRBJ1-2; the match to TRBD1 covers 8 bases. The germline CDR1 and CDR2 sequences are SGHDT and YYEEEE. The J segment lost 8 bases and the V segment lost 3 bases, leaving 15 bases of the junction unmatched. The length of the CDR3 is 16 residues. The CDR3 is CASSSRQTQGAKGYTF. The DNA for the CDR3 is TGTGCCAGCAGCTCCCGCCAAACCCAGGGGGCGAAAGGCTACACCTTC.